This TCR beta chain was identified during a study of spatial heterogeneity in lung cancer (dated by TCRdb to the late 2010s). Study-level background: More beta-chain than alpha-chain transcripts were consistently detected, likely reflecting higher beta-chain transcript abundance. At surgery, over 200 tumor regions, 63 to 70 matched nontumor lung samples and 56 PBMC samples were TCR-sequenced for both alpha and beta chains. Nonsynonymous mutation counts, determined by whole-exome sequencing of tumor tissue, were related to TCR repertoire features. A strong correlation was found between TCR transcript counts in tumor regions and a T cell transcriptional module score from matched bulk RNA-seq. TCR alpha and beta repertoires were quantitatively compared across multiple tumor regions, matched nontumor lung and blood in non-small cell lung cancer. In the raw uncorrected reads, each unique combination of TCR and UMI appeared more than ten times on average.

Results the study describes overall, beyond this receptor: TCR-seq coverage of tumor T cells was estimated at only 7% to 8.5% for alpha chains and roughly 13% for beta chains. Confirming at a functional level the hypothesis that regional TCRs recognize regional mutations was considered to require additional single-cell paired TCR alpha and beta sequencing. The count of ubiquitous expanded TCRs correlated with the count of ubiquitous nonsynonymous mutations, and the count of regional expanded TCRs correlated with the count of regional nonsynonymous mutations. The tumor nonsynonymous mutation count correlated with the number of expanded intratumoral alpha and beta TCRs.

The time point label of this sample denotes: sample taken at primary tumor resection. The donors were fewer than 90 patients from the lung TRACERx cohort who had early-stage, untreated non-small cell lung cancer. Whole RNA extracted from tumor and nontumor lung tissue, or from cryopreserved PBMC samples, was used for TCR sequencing without cell sorting. Only patients with enough RNA available from two or more tumor regions were chosen for TCR sequencing. A lung pathologist reviewed the tumor and adjacent nontumor lung specimens before the specimens were selected. Relative to its sample, this clonotype is large (0.1 to 1%). Its binding antigen is unknown. No much larger clone exists at a distance of one base, and base qualities are not known. The protocol used for the library was 5' RACE. The sample was run on a NextSeq 500. The TCR library protocol attached a unique molecular identifier to each TCR cDNA molecule to allow correction of PCR and sequencing errors. The original methods were these. TCR identification, UMI-based error correction and CDR3 extraction were all carried out with Decombinator tools. Expanded TCRs were defined as those above a frequency of 2 per 1,000, corresponding to the top 1% of the tumor frequency distribution. Expanded tumor TCRs statistically deemed absent (corrected P<0.05) from at least one tumor region were classed as regional, and all other expanded tumor TCRs were classed as ubiquitous. Renyi diversity was calculated using the R vegan package after each repertoire was subsampled 100 times to 5,000 TCRs. CDR3 similarity networks were built from amino acid triplet string-kernel similarity, connecting CDR3s with pairwise similarity above 0.82. Using fastp trimming at Q25 and MiXCR clonotype assembly, TCRdb reanalyzed the public sequencing data and kept in-frame beta chains. Every distinct CDR3 protein forms one entry, paired with its most common genes and DNA. TCRdb's processing, not the authors' own work, is the source of the V and J calls. Across this sample there are about 3,000 distinct CDR3 sequences, with 17% seen only once. Around 13% of the sample is in the top ten clones.

The receptor was derived from a male donor with early-stage non-small cell lung cancer. Sequenced material: lung tumor tissue, taken at surgery.

The CDR3 loop reads CASSQLAGGQFF. The sequenced DNA is TGTGCCAGCAGTCAGCTAGCGGGAGGGCAGTTCTTC. The V gene is TRBV6-5 and the J gene is TRBJ2-1; TRBD2 aligns with 11 central bases. Germline trimming: 5 bases from V, 12 bases from J; junction bases outside gene matches: 3. Taken from cysteine to phenylalanine, the CDR3 has 12 residues. Here the CDR3 DNA is all that survives: 36 bases in frame from base 1. CDR1 and CDR2 were assigned from the germline V gene as MNHEY and SVGAGI.